These 15 T cell receptor beta chains were all obtained from the same sample, sequenced in a study of blood T cell repertoires in COVID-19. Sequenced by immunoSEQ multiplex PCR; TCRdb stores in-frame clones only, minus some. The table shows 350,000 to 500,000 clones, with roughly 90% occurring only once. Material for sequencing was PBMCs or T cells enriched from blood (not recorded which). The receptor set was obtained from a woman between 18 and 30 years old who had been exposed to COVID-19.

The gene calls are TRBV6-5 and TRBJ2-7, with TRBD2 as a possible D gene (5 bases). This CDR3 comprises 15 residues. Germline V gene lookup returns CDR1 MNHEY and CDR2 SVGAGI. V lost 0 bases and J 2 bases, leaving 11 bases between the germline ends. This CDR3 reads CASSYSGLTAYEQYF. CDR3 in DNA: TGTGCCAGCAGTTACTCTGGACTGACGGCCTACGAGCAGTACTTC.

The rearrangement links TRBV5-8 to TRBJ2-7; 10 nucleotides match TRBD1. The V and J ends lost 1 base and 4 bases, in that order; junction bases with no gene match: 2. Germline V gene sequence: CDR1 SGHTS, CDR2 YDEGEE. The CDR3 has 14 amino acids. CDR3 coding DNA: TGTGCCAGCAGCTTGCGACAGGGGGCATACGAGCAGTACTTC. Its protein is CASSLRQGAYEQYF.

CDR3 residues: CASSHTSSHTQYF. The CDR3 region has the DNA TGTGCCAGCAGCCATACTTCCTCCCATACGCAGTATTTT. The rearrangement joins TRBV7-2 to TRBJ2-3, with D uncertain. The germline V gene has CDR1 SGHTA and CDR2 FQGNSA. V lost 5 bases and J lost 7, with 13 bases in between. The CDR3 spans 13 residues.

The chain uses TRBV2 and TRBJ1-3, with D tentatively TRBD1 (5 bases). The germline gives CDR1 SNHLY, CDR2 FYNNEI. The CDR3 has 16 residues. V was shortened by 0 bases and J by 2 bases, with 11 bases between the two germline ends. DNA of the CDR3: TGTGCCAGCAGTGAAGCGTCGGGGGGGGCTGGAAACACCATATATTTT. Translated: CASSEASGGAGNTIYF.

The chain is built from TRBV18 and TRBJ1-1; 7 nucleotides agree with TRBD1. In germline, CDR1 is KGHSH, CDR2 LQKENI. Trimming took 4 bases from V and 1 from J; bases not matched to a gene: 6. This CDR3 is 15 amino acids long. CDR3 sequence reads: CASSRQGVRNTEAFF. CDR3 sequence (DNA): TGTGCCAGCTCACGCCAGGGGGTCAGGAACACTGAAGCTTTCTTT. Complete variable domain (other parts from reference TRBV18 and TRBJ1-1): NAGVMQNPRHLVRRRGQEARLRCSPMKGHSHVYWYRQLPEEGLKFMVYLQKENIIDESGMPKERFSAEFPKEGPSILRIQQVVRGDSAAYFCASSRQGVRNTEAFFGQGTRLTVV.

CDR3 sequence: CASTYKGGEQFF. CDR3 bases: TGTGCCAGCACTTATAAGGGAGGCGAGCAGTTCTTC. The chain carries TRBV6-2 or TRBV6-3 and TRBJ2-1; TRBD2 is a possible D gene (6 bases). Germline values: CDR1 MNHEY, CDR2 SVGEGT. The length of the CDR3 is 12 residues. The V end was cut by 7 bases, the J end by 10 bases, with 14 bases between.

CDR3 residues: CASSPPTPSSYNEQFF. The CDR3 nucleotides are TGTGCCAGCAGCCCACCGACTCCCAGCTCCTACAATGAGCAGTTCTTC. The chain employs TRBV7-9 and TRBJ2-1, with D hard to call. The CDR3 is 16 residues long. The V gene lost 5 bases and the J gene lost 0 bases, with 14 bases spanning the gap. The germline CDR1 and CDR2 sequences are SEHNR and FQNEAQ (reference sequence).

The V call is TRBV7-4, the J call TRBJ2-1; TRBD2 agrees at 7 bases. The CDR3 totals 19 residues. The germline CDR1 and CDR2 sequences are SGHVT and SQSDAQ. The trim removed 4 bases at V and 4 bases at J, leaving 19 bases unmatched. CDR3 nucleotides: TGTGCCAGCAGCTCACCCATAATGACTAGCCGGAGCAGTTACAATGAGCAGTTCTTC. It specifies CASSSPIMTSRSSYNEQFF.

The V and J genes are TRBV27 and TRBJ2-3; a possible D gene is TRBD1 (6 bases). Germline V CDR1 and CDR2: MNHEY, SMNVEV (reference sequence). The CDR3 length is 17 residues. Deletions cut 1 base from V and 4 bases from J, with 18 bases between. CDR3 in amino acids: CASSLYPGASVSDTQYF. DNA of the CDR3: TGTGCCAGCAGTTTATACCCAGGGGCATCTGTGTCAGATACGCAGTATTTT.

The genes are TRBV27 and TRBJ1-5, with 7 positions matching TRBD1. This CDR3 comprises 16 residues. J was trimmed by 2 bases and V by 6 bases; bases with no gene match: 10. Germline CDR1 and CDR2: MNHEY and SMNVEV (reference sequence). This CDR3 reads CASRTTGEERNQPQHF. The CDR3 nucleotides read TGTGCCAGCAGGACTACAGGGGAGGAGCGCAATCAGCCCCAGCATTTT.

The chain joins TRBV7-9 to TRBJ1-5; 8 nucleotides match TRBD1. Per the germline V gene, CDR1 is SEHNR and CDR2 is FQNEAQ (reference sequence). Trimming cost V 1 base and J 2 bases; bases outside gene matches: 1. CDR3 size: 15 residues. The CDR3 here is CASSLEGQGNQPQHF. The CDR3 nucleotides read TGTGCCAGCAGCTTAGAGGGACAGGGCAATCAGCCCCAGCATTTT.

CDR3 in amino acids: CASSQAGLADNEQFF. CDR3 nucleotides: TGCGCCAGCAGCCAAGCGGGACTAGCGGACAATGAGCAGTTCTTC. The chain carries TRBV4-1 and TRBJ2-1; 11 bases map to TRBD2. J gave up 5 bases and V 1 base, and 1 base lay outside the gene matches. Germline-derived CDR1 and CDR2 are MGHRA and YSYEKL. The CDR3 sequence is 15 residues long.

The chain links TRBV5-1 to TRBJ2-2; no clear D gene. Germline loops: CDR1 SGHRS, CDR2 YFSETQ. The V end lost 4 bases, the J end lost 4 bases, and 17 bases lay between the germline ends. The CDR3 is 16 residues long. CDR3 in DNA: TGCGCCAGCAGCCCGAACGGCGGAATGCCCACCGGGGAGCTGTTTTTT. This translates into CASSPNGGMPTGELFF.

The chain employs TRBV6-6 and TRBJ2-2; 8 nucleotides align to TRBD2. V shed 7 bases, J shed 5 bases, and the junction held 9 bases outside the gene matches. CDR1 MNHNY and CDR2 SVGAGI come from the germline V gene (reference sequence). The CDR3 consists of 15 residues. CDR3 protein: CASNLGGAGTGELFF. Written as DNA, the CDR3 is TGTGCCAGCAACCTCGGGGGGGCAGGGACCGGGGAGCTGTTTTTT.

This CDR3 reads CASSLRPSGGAEETQYF. Written as DNA, the CDR3 is TGTGCCAGCTCTCTTCGCCCTAGCGGGGGGGCTGAGGAGACCCAGTACTTC. V and J are TRBV18 and TRBJ2-5; 12 nucleotides line up with TRBD2. Germline CDR1 reads KGHSH; CDR2 reads LQKENI. The CDR3 is 17 amino acids. Losses at the gene ends were 6 bases for V and 5 bases for J; bases not matched to a gene: 13.